This note documents a single TCR beta chain sequence. The use of a sample-barcoded 5' primer and a J-beta primer mix characterized a second PCR of about 7 to 12 cycles. Via MiXCR, TCRdb re-called the 5' RACE reads, giving one row per CDR3 protein. The table includes about 1.4 million distinct CDR3 sequences, roughly 64% detected once. This sample is drawn from a study of blood T cells in healthy people across ages. The V gene's germline CDR1 is ENHRY and CDR2 SYGVKD. The CDR3 consists of 20 residues. The ends lost 3 bases at V and 0 bases at J; junction bases unmatched: 14. Specimen: blood. This receptor was identified in a man younger than 30 in good health. The chain joins TRBV10-3 to TRBJ2-6, with TRBD1 identical over 7 bases. In DNA, the CDR3 is TGTGCCATCAGTGAAGGTGGTCGGTTGGGACAGAGCTCTGGGGCCAACGTCCTGACTTTC. Protein sequence: CAISEGGRLGQSSGANVLTF.